This T cell receptor beta chain was sequenced during a study of blood T cell repertoires in COVID-19. About the study: In each case, the material was cDNA or gDNA derived from T cells, B-cell-depleted T cells, or PBMCs.

The protocol was immunoSEQ multiplex PCR, while the TCRdb copy is restricted to in-frame clones and leaves out a portion. The data hold 100,000 to 150,000 clones, with just over 85% observed a single time. V lost 5 bases to trimming and J lost 6 bases; unmatched junction nucleotides: 10. Germline V gene lookup returns CDR1 SGHRS and CDR2 YFSETQ. The CDR3 extends over 15 amino acids. The sample comprised peripheral blood. The chain is built from TRBV5-1 and TRBJ2-1; TRBD2 agrees at 8 bases. This clonotype was obtained from a woman aged 45-60 years with active or convalescent COVID-19. The CDR3 DNA is TGCGCCAGCAGTGATATAAGCGGGAGAGTCAATGAGCAGTTCTTC. Its translation is CASSDISGRVNEQFF. The full variable domain, rest sourced from reference TRBV5-1 and TRBJ2-1, is KAGVTQTPRYLIKTRGQQVTLSCSPISGHRSVSWYQQTPGQGLQFLFEYFSETQRNKGNFPGRFSGRQFSNSRSEMNVSTLELGDSALYLCASSDISGRVNEQFFGPGTRLTVL.